This is a list of T cell receptor beta chains from one sample in a study of cytomegalovirus exposure and HLA in healthy donors. TCRdb's copy holds only in-frame clones and misses some; the assay was immunoSEQ multiplex PCR. The data contain 180,000 or so clones, 75% of them seen just once; the ten biggest clones take up roughly 8%. Sequencing was done on a sample of PBMCs. Every receptor here comes from a woman aged 35 to 49 in good health and CMV-seropositive. The conserved cysteine and the conserved F or W are not part of the CDR3 here. A D gene is named only where the DNA matches it firmly. Not all rows give a size; the values are once, few, many and, for expanded clones, a class.

clone size: .; V gene: TRBV28; D gene: .; CDR3 protein: ASSLRGMGQPQH
clone size: .; V gene: TRBV28; D gene: TRBD1; CDR3 protein: ASSLVGQNYEQY
clone size: few; V gene: TRBV7-3; D gene: .; CDR3 protein: ASSLDSGSNQPQH
clone size: once; V gene: TRBV28; D gene: TRBD2; CDR3 protein: ASSSGTSGTRTDTQY
clone size: .; V gene: TRBV4-3; D gene: TRBD1; CDR3 protein: ASSQGGGARETQY
clone size: .; V gene: TRBV28; D gene: TRBD1; CDR3 protein: ASSSIRGQVVYEQY
clone size: .; V gene: TRBV18; D gene: TRBD1; CDR3 protein: ASSPTGDTYEQY
clone size: few; V gene: TRBV19; D gene: TRBD1; CDR3 protein: ASTERGQIQPQH
clone size: .; V gene: TRBV30; D gene: .; CDR3 protein: AWRRQEIEKLF
clone size: .; V gene: TRBV5-8; D gene: .; CDR3 protein: ASSGAGFYEQY
clone size: .; V gene: TRBV7-7; D gene: .; CDR3 protein: ASSLEQGFYEQY
clone size: .; V gene: TRBV7-6; D gene: .; CDR3 protein: ASSLTGKETQY
clone size: .; V gene: TRBV29-1; D gene: TRBD2; CDR3 protein: SVEREAGNEQF
clone size: .; V gene: TRBV5-1; D gene: TRBD1; CDR3 protein: ASSPGGGQGGEQY
clone size: .; V gene: TRBV9; D gene: TRBD2; CDR3 protein: ASSGRTSGSHEQY
clone size: .; V gene: TRBV4-3; D gene: .; CDR3 protein: ASSLSGPNEQF
clone size: .; V gene: TRBV14; D gene: TRBD2; CDR3 protein: ASSQGRTSPYEQY
clone size: .; V gene: TRBV9; D gene: .; CDR3 protein: ASSARQHGDTEAF
clone size: .; V gene: TRBV4-3; D gene: TRBD2; CDR3 protein: ASSEGTSGGTYEQY
clone size: few; V gene: TRBV7-2; D gene: TRBD2; CDR3 protein: ASSLRTSGSTDTQY
clone size: .; V gene: TRBV11-2; D gene: TRBD2; CDR3 protein: ASSFLAGGAYNEQF
clone size: .; V gene: TRBV2; D gene: TRBD1; CDR3 protein: ASSDQGVPQH
clone size: .; V gene: TRBV11-2; D gene: TRBD1; CDR3 protein: ASSLGDRAQETQY
clone size: .; V gene: TRBV9; D gene: TRBD2; CDR3 protein: ASSVEYPGGPASNEQF
clone size: .; V gene: TRBV19; D gene: TRBD2; CDR3 protein: ASSISGGGSYNEQF
clone size: .; V gene: TRBV30; D gene: TRBD1; CDR3 protein: AWNIRGLANTEAF
clone size: .; V gene: TRBV7-8; D gene: .; CDR3 protein: ASSLARGWGGQF
clone size: .; V gene: TRBV2; D gene: .; CDR3 protein: ASTEGVVSSYEQY
clone size: .; V gene: TRBV29-1; D gene: .; CDR3 protein: SVEGTRTNPYNEQF
clone size: few; V gene: TRBV7-3; D gene: .; CDR3 protein: ASSQDSMNTGELF